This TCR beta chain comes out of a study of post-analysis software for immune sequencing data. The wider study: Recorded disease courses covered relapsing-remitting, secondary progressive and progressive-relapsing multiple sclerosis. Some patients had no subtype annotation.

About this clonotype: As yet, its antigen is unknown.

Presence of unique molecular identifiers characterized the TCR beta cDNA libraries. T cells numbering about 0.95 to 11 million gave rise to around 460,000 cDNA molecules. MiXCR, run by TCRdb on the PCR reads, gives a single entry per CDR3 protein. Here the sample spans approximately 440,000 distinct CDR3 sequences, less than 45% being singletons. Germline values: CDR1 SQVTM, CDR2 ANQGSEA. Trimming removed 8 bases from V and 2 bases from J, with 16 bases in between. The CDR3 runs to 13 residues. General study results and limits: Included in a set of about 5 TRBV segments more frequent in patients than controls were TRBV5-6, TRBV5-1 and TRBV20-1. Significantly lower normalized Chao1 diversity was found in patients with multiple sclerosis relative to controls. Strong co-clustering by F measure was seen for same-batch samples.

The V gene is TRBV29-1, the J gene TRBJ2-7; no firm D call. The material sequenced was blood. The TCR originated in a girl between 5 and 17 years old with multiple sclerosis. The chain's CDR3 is CSTYGPDTYEQYF. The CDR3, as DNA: TGCAGCACATACGGGCCGGATACCTACGAGCAGTACTTC.